A single sample is the source of the 9 T cell receptor beta chains below, sequenced in a study of shared T cell receptors in the human thymus. Profiled with immunoSEQ multiplex PCR; TCRdb holds only in-frame clones, not every one. The profile shows some 700,000 clones, over 75% of them singletons. The same sample was also used in a study of human thymus T cells.

Sequenced sample: thymocytes. The receptor source for this set is a boy in the first two years of life with a congenital heart defect.

This rearrangement joins TRBV28 to TRBJ2-7; 16 bases are a match to TRBD2. The CDR3 contains 22 residues. The J segment lost 2 bases and the V segment lost 3 bases, leaving 19 bases of the junction unmatched. CDR1 is MDHEN, CDR2 SYDVKM, per germline. CDR3 protein: CASSLPPSQSGTSGGGTYEQYF. The CDR3 coding sequence is TGTGCCAGCAGTTTGCCTCCCTCTCAATCCGGGACTAGCGGGGGGGGGACCTACGAGCAGTACTTC.

The rearrangement joins TRBV7-2 to TRBJ2-7, with 10 bases identical to TRBD2. The CDR3 has 16 residues. Losses at the gene ends were 1 base for V and 3 bases for J; bases not matched to a gene: 6. Germline V lookup: CDR1 SGHTA, CDR2 FQGNSA. The CDR3 sequence is CASSLGLAGRYYEQYF. The CDR3 DNA reads TGTGCCAGCAGCTTAGGACTAGCGGGTCGATACTACGAGCAGTACTTC.

A single count supports this clone. This CDR3 is CAISEKKTSGYEQYF. In nucleotides, the CDR3 is TGTGCCATCAGTGAAAAAAAGACTAGCGGCTACGAGCAGTACTTC. The genes are TRBV10-3 and TRBJ2-7; 9 positions match TRBD2. CDR3 size: 15 residues. From germline, CDR1 is ENHRY and CDR2 SYGVKD. V gave up 3 bases and J gave up 3 bases; unmatched junction bases: 6.

This chain uses TRBV20-1 with TRBJ2-7; no clear D. Germline V CDR1 and CDR2: DFQATT, SNEGSKA (reference sequence). The CDR3 covers 11 residues. Trimming cost V 3 bases and J 9 bases, with 12 bases left between them. The CDR3 bases are TGCAGTGCTAGTACGACCTCAGGGCAGTACTTC. Protein sequence: CSASTTSGQYF.

The chain employs TRBV5-4 and TRBJ2-3; weak D call: TRBD2 (6 bases). Germline CDR1 and CDR2: SGHNT and YYREEE (reference sequence). The CDR3 spans 17 residues. The germline V and J ends were trimmed by 3 bases and 0 bases, with 17 bases remaining between them. CDR3 residues: CASSSNEAGISTDTQYF. DNA of the CDR3: TGTGCCAGCAGCTCAAACGAGGCGGGGATAAGCACAGATACGCAGTATTTT.

The genes are TRBV30 and TRBJ2-7; D is unclear. The CDR3 is made up of 11 amino acids. Germline V gene lookup returns CDR1 GTSNPN and CDR2 SVGIG (reference sequence). V was clipped by 3 bases and J by 3 bases, with 6 bases between them. The CDR3 DNA follows: TGTGCCTGGAGCAAGCTCTACGAGCAGTACTTC. It yields the protein CAWSKLYEQYF.

The chain is built from TRBV11-3 and TRBJ2-1, with 16 bases matching TRBD2. Germline CDR1 reads SGHNT; CDR2 reads YENEEA. V trimming: 1 base; J trimming: 8 bases; junction bases outside the gene matches: 5. The CDR3 totals 17 residues. The CDR3 DNA reads TGTGCCAGCAGCTTAGCCCCAGGGACTAGCGGGAGGGATGAGCAGTTCTTC. Translated, it gives CASSLAPGTSGRDEQFF. Combining the CDR3 with reference TRBV11-3 and TRBJ2-1 gives the whole variable domain EAGVVQSPRYKIIEKKQPVAFWCNPISGHNTLYWYLQNLGQGPELLIRYENEEAVDDSQLPKDRFSAERLKGVDSTLKIQPAELGDSAVYLCASSLAPGTSGRDEQFFGPGTRLTVL.

The V gene is TRBV2, the J gene TRBJ2-7; possibly TRBD1 for D (6 bases). V shed 7 bases and J shed 5 bases, with 15 bases lying between them. Germline V CDR1 and CDR2: SNHLY, FYNNEI. The CDR3 contains 13 residues. The CDR3 here is CASKGEGSDEQYF. CDR3 in DNA: TGTGCCAGCAAGGGGGAAGGTTCGGACGAGCAGTACTTC.

This rearrangement joins TRBV5-1 to TRBJ2-1, with 11 bases matching TRBD2. J was trimmed by 4 bases and V by 0 bases; bases with no gene match: 6. Germline CDR1 and CDR2: SGHRS and YFSETQ. The CDR3 covers 17 residues. The CDR3, as DNA: TGCGCCAGCAGCTTGGCCACGACTAGCGGGAAATACAATGAGCAGTTCTTC. It codes for CASSLATTSGKYNEQFF.